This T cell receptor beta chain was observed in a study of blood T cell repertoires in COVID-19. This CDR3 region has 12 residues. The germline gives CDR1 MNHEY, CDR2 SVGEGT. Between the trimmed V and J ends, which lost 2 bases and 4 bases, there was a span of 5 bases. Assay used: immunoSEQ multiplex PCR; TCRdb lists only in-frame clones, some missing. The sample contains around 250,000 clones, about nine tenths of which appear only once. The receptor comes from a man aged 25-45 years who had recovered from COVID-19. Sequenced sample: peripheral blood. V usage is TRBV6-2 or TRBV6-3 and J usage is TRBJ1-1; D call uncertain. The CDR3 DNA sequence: TGTGCCAGCAGTTACCCCTCCACTGAAGCTTTCTTT. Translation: CASSYPSTEAFF.